This TCR beta chain came from a study of beta chain features in type 1 diabetes. Study-level findings and limits: For Type 1 diabetes patients, all four CD4+ subsets carried TCRB CDR3s that were moderately but significantly shorter. Patients' naive, central memory and regulatory TCRB repertoires appeared more alike than those of healthy donors.

Only a few counts were recorded for this clone. Its cognate antigen is unknown. Germline V lookup: CDR1 MNHEY, CDR2 SMNVEV (reference sequence). Trimming removed 5 bases from V and 10 bases from J; junction bases left unmatched: 12. This CDR3 region has 15 residues. Every isolated RNA sample was fully reverse transcribed, so sequencing captured expressed TCRB transcripts. The repertoire was sequenced with immunoSEQ multiplex PCR; TCRdb's copy has only in-frame clones and lacks some. In the table there are some 410,000 clones, about an eighth of which are singletons. Sequencing used naive CD4+ T cells from blood. The V and J genes are TRBV27 and TRBJ2-1; 9 nucleotides agree with TRBD2. This clonotype originated in a woman younger than 35 in good health. CDR3 protein: CASSPRPTSGLEQFF. CDR3 coding DNA: TGTGCCAGCAGTCCTAGGCCGACTAGCGGACTCGAGCAGTTCTTC.